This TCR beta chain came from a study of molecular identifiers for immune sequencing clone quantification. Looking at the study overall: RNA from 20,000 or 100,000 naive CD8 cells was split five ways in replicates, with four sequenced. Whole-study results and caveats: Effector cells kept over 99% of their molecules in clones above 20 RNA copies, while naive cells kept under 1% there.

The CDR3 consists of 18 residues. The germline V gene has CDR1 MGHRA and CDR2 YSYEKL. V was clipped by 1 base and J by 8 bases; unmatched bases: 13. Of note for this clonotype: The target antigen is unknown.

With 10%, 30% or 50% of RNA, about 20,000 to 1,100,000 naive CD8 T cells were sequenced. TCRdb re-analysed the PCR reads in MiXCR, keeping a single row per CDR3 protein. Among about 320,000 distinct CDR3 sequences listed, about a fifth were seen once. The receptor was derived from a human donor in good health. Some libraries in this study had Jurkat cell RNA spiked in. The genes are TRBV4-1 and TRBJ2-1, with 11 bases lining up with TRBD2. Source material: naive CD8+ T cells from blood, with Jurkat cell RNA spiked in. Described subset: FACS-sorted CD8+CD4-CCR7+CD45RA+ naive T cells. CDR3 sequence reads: CASSQGSVAGGFGDEQFF. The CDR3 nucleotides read TGCGCCAGCAGCCAAGGAAGCGTAGCGGGGGGGTTCGGGGATGAGCAGTTCTTC.